These T cell receptor beta chains were read from a single sample in a study of read filtering for tumor transcriptome and immune sequencing. TCRdb called the reads again in MiXCR, with one record for every CDR3 protein. The sample shows about 40,000 distinct CDR3 sequences, approximately 14% of them seen only once. The sequenced sample consisted of a population of CD138-negative cells sorted from bone marrow. The receptors here all came from a donor at least 40 years old with multiple myeloma. Both conserved end residues are part of each CDR3. Fields, in order: clone size, D gene, J gene, V gene, CDR3 protein, CDR3 DNA. The D gene is left open where the match is weak. For some rows the clone size is stated as once, few or many, or as a class when expanded; others skip it.

- | TRBD1 | TRBJ2-5 | TRBV6-6 | CASSRSRGQETQYF | TGTGCCAGCAGCCGGAGCAGGGGGCAAGAGACCCAGTACTTC
once | TRBD1 | TRBJ2-1 | TRBV7-8 | CASSLGTGPQFF | TGTGCCAGCAGCTTAGGGACAGGGCCTCAGTTCTTC
many | - | TRBJ1-2 | TRBV20-1 | CSARVTSLSKSYGYTF | TGCAGTGCTAGAGTTACCTCACTATCTAAGTCCTATGGCTACACCTTC
many | - | TRBJ1-2 | TRBV20-1 | CSLPRPLEGYGYTF | TGCAGCCTTCCCCGGCCATTAGAAGGCTATGGCTACACCTTC
many | - | TRBJ2-7 | TRBV27 | CASRSAGYEQYF | TGTGCCAGCAGATCTGCAGGTTACGAGCAGTACTTC
many | - | TRBJ2-3 | TRBV11-2 | CASSFDSGQGTDTQYF | TGTGCCAGCAGCTTTGACTCGGGTCAGGGCACAGATACGCAGTATTTT
many | - | TRBJ2-7 | TRBV6-2/TRBV6-3 | CASSYSNLREQYF | TGTGCCAGCAGTTACTCGAACTTGCGGGAGCAGTACTTC
- | - | TRBJ2-2 | TRBV7-9 | CASSPAGPDTGELFF | TGTGCCAGCAGCCCGGCCGGACCCGACACCGGGGAGCTGTTTTTT
many | TRBD2 | TRBJ2-1 | TRBV2 | CASSEGSGSSYEQFF | TGTGCCAGCAGTGAGGGTAGCGGGAGTTCCTATGAGCAGTTCTTC
medium-sized | - | TRBJ2-1 | TRBV6-5 | CASSPDGSTANEQFF | TGTGCCAGCAGTCCGGACGGATCGACCGCCAATGAGCAGTTCTTC
many | TRBD2 | TRBJ2-3 | TRBV7-3 | CASSFLPTSGRVDTQYF | TGTGCCAGCAGCTTCTTACCGACTAGCGGGAGGGTAGATACGCAGTATTTT
many | TRBD2 | TRBJ2-3 | TRBV20-1 | CSAKRVAGDVYF | TGCAGTGCTAAGAGGGTAGCGGGAGATGTGTATTTT
many | - | TRBJ2-1 | TRBV7-2 | CASSLVLGDYEQFF | TGTGCCAGCAGCTTAGTCCTCGGGGATTATGAGCAGTTCTTC
few | - | TRBJ2-3 | TRBV29-1 | CSGGGTDTQYF | TGCAGCGGGGGGGGCACAGATACGCAGTATTTT
many | - | TRBJ2-1 | TRBV5-1 | CASTRNRHEQFF | TGCGCCAGCACGCGGAATAGGCATGAGCAGTTCTTC
many | TRBD2 | TRBJ2-5 | TRBV20-1 | CSATTSGRAEKTQYF | TGCAGTGCCACGACTAGCGGGAGGGCCGAGAAGACCCAGTACTTC
many | TRBD1 | TRBJ2-3 | TRBV27 | CASSFWGQGTDTQYF | TGTGCCAGCAGTTTTTGGGGACAGGGGACAGATACGCAGTATTTT
many | TRBD2 | TRBJ2-3 | TRBV6-5 | CASSYGGADTQYF | TGTGCCAGCAGTTACGGGGGGGCAGATACGCAGTATTTT
many | TRBD2 | TRBJ2-7 | TRBV4-1 | CASSQGSGVSYEQYF | TGCGCCAGCAGCCAGGGTAGCGGGGTCTCCTACGAGCAGTACTTC
- | - | TRBJ2-1 | TRBV29-1 | CGVEDPGGRTRVSFTVNEQFF | TGCGGCGTTGAAGATCCCGGCGGACGGACCAGGGTTTCCTTTACGGTCAATGAGCAGTTCTTC
many | - | TRBJ2-6 | TRBV7-2 | CASSSKYSGANVLIF | TGTGCCAGCAGCTCCAAGTACTCTGGGGCCAACGTCCTGATTTTC
many | TRBD1 | TRBJ2-1 | TRBV29-1 | CSVEGVSWTGEVNEQFF | TGCAGCGTTGAAGGAGTCTCTTGGACAGGGGAAGTGAATGAGCAGTTCTTC
many | - | TRBJ2-7 | TRBV5-1 | CASSSRPSEQYF | TGCGCCAGCAGCTCCAGACCGAGCGAGCAGTACTTC
many | - | TRBJ2-1 | TRBV7-3 | CASSPGTPGTEQFF | TGTGCCAGCAGCCCCGGGACTCCCGGCACTGAGCAGTTCTTC
many | TRBD2 | TRBJ2-3 | TRBV13 | CASSPGLAGITDTQYF | TGTGCCAGCAGCCCGGGACTAGCGGGAATAACAGATACGCAGTATTTT
many | - | TRBJ1-2 | TRBV2 | CASSEEAAYSNGYTF | TGTGCCAGCAGTGAGGAGGCGGCGTACTCGAATGGCTACACCTTC
once | - | TRBJ2-1 | TRBV3-2 | CASSWTTSGRGGEQFF | TGTGCCAGCAGCTGGACAACTAGCGGGAGAGGGGGTGAGCAGTTCTTC
many | TRBD1 | TRBJ2-1 | TRBV7-8 | CASGYRGLYNEQFF | TGTGCCAGCGGCTACAGGGGTTTATACAATGAGCAGTTCTTC
few | - | TRBJ2-5 | TRBV12-3/TRBV12-4 | CASSRSQRETQYF | TGTGCCAGCAGTAGGTCCCAGCGGGAGACCCAGTACTTC
many | - | TRBJ2-4 | TRBV6-1 | CASNRMGKNIQYF | TGTGCCAGCAACAGAATGGGGAAAAACATTCAGTACTTC
many | - | TRBJ1-1 | TRBV6-2/TRBV6-3 | CASSYVDTEAFF | TGTGCCAGCAGTTACGTGGACACTGAAGCTTTCTTT
many | - | TRBJ1-4 | TRBV7-6 | CASSGLRNEKLFF | TGTGCCAGCTCCGGACTCCGTAATGAAAAACTGTTTTTT
many | - | TRBJ2-3 | TRBV7-9 | CASSLKDTQYF | TGTGCCAGCAGCTTAAAGGATACGCAGTATTTT
- | - | TRBJ1-3 | TRBV28 | CASRLLGSSGGNTIYF | TGTGCCAGCCGTTTGTTGGGGAGCTCTGGTGGAAACACCATATATTTT
many | - | TRBJ1-5 | TRBV20-1 | CSARAGTVNQPQHF | TGCAGTGCTAGAGCTGGAACAGTCAATCAGCCCCAGCATTTT
many | - | TRBJ2-7 | TRBV4-2 | CASSGDVLEQYF | TGTGCCAGCAGCGGGGACGTCCTCGAGCAGTACTTC
many | - | TRBJ2-6 | TRBV3-1 | CASSQARSGANVLTF | TGTGCCAGCAGCCAAGCGCGCTCTGGGGCCAACGTCCTGACTTTC
many | - | TRBJ2-1 | TRBV20-1 | CSASSDRSYNEQFF | TGCAGTGCTAGTTCGGACCGCTCCTACAATGAGCAGTTCTTC
many | - | TRBJ1-1 | TRBV18 | CASSPLNYQRNTEAFF | TGTGCCAGCTCACCACTTAATTACCAGAGGAACACTGAAGCTTTCTTT
many | - | TRBJ2-7 | TRBV6-6 | CASSPPYEQYF | TGTGCCAGCAGTCCACCCTACGAGCAGTACTTC
many | TRBD2 | TRBJ2-2 | TRBV12-5 | CASGLASTSGRANTGELFF | TGTGCTAGTGGTTTGGCCTCGACTAGCGGGAGGGCGAACACCGGGGAGCTGTTTTTT
many | TRBD1 | TRBJ1-5 | TRBV11-2 | CASSLGGQGWNQPQHF | TGTGCCAGCAGCTTAGGGGGACAGGGCTGGAATCAGCCCCAGCATTTT
many | TRBD1 | TRBJ2-5 | TRBV20-1 | CSAREGQDRVLETQYF | TGCAGTGCTAGAGAAGGCCAGGACAGGGTTTTAGAGACCCAGTACTTC
many | TRBD2 | TRBJ2-3 | TRBV7-2 | CASSRGTSNADTQYF | TGTGCCAGCAGCCGCGGGACTAGTAACGCAGATACGCAGTATTTT
- | - | TRBJ1-4 | TRBV30 | CAWSTATNEKLFF | TGTGCCTGGAGTACGGCAACTAATGAAAAACTGTTTTTT
many | - | TRBJ1-5 | TRBV2 | CASSRNANQPQHF | TGTGCCAGCAGCCGGAATGCCAATCAGCCCCAGCATTTT
many | - | TRBJ2-5 | TRBV6-1 | CASSERVRGGQETQYF | TGTGCCAGCAGTGAACGAGTTAGGGGTGGGCAAGAGACCCAGTACTTC
few | - | TRBJ2-1 | TRBV3-1 | CASSRQPGGNEQSF | TGTGCCAGCAGCCGCCAGCCTGGGGGCAATGAGCAGTCCTTC
many | - | TRBJ2-1 | TRBV5-1 | CASRHTNNEQFF | TGCGCCAGCAGACATACTAACAATGAGCAGTTCTTC
many | - | TRBJ1-6 | TRBV12-3/TRBV12-4 | CASSPGYNSPLHF | TGTGCCAGCAGCCCCGGGTATAATTCACCCCTCCACTTT
many | - | TRBJ2-3 | TRBV4-1 | CASSRTVTDTQYF | TGCGCCAGCAGTCGGACTGTCACAGATACGCAGTATTTT
many | TRBD2 | TRBJ2-5 | TRBV29-1 | CSIGPTGGETQYF | TGCAGCATTGGGCCCACGGGAGGGGAGACCCAGTACTTC
many | - | TRBJ2-5 | TRBV5-6 | CASSPRAFGAETQYF | TGTGCCAGCAGCCCTCGGGCTTTCGGAGCAGAGACCCAGTACTTC
many | - | TRBJ1-5 | TRBV29-1 | CSVGGADNQPQHF | TGCAGCGTCGGTGGCGCCGACAATCAGCCCCAGCATTTT
many | TRBD1 | TRBJ2-7 | TRBV28 | CASSLGQAGNEQYF | TGTGCCAGCAGTTTAGGACAGGCCGGGAACGAGCAGTACTTC
many | TRBD2 | TRBJ2-1 | TRBV7-9 | CASSLAVAGGSYNEQFF | TGTGCCAGCAGCTTAGCTGTGGCGGGAGGATCCTACAATGAGCAGTTCTTC
many | - | TRBJ1-1 | TRBV3-1 | CASSHPGAQTEAFF | TGTGCCAGCAGCCACCCGGGGGCGCAGACTGAAGCTTTCTTT
many | TRBD1 | TRBJ2-7 | TRBV28 | CASSSLAGGLSYEQYF | TGTGCCAGCAGTTCACTGGCAGGGGGCCTGTCCTACGAGCAGTACTTC
- | - | TRBJ1-1 | TRBV30 | CAWSDLPQIAFF | TGTGCCTGGAGCGATCTACCCCAGATCGCTTTCTTT
many | - | TRBJ1-1 | TRBV2 | CASSEGDAVEAFF | TGTGCCAGCAGTGAAGGTGACGCGGTTGAAGCTTTCTTT